What follows are 5 T cell receptor beta chains derived from one specimen sequenced in a study of beta chain features in type 1 diabetes. The study reverse transcribed the entire isolated RNA, so it sequenced expressed TCRB transcripts. Measured with immunoSEQ multiplex PCR; TCRdb has only the in-frame clones, and not every one. The repertoire holds more than 350,000 clones, 11% seen once, with 0.045% to 0.06% in the top ten. Sequencing was carried out using naive CD4+ T cells from blood. The receptors originated from a woman in her late teens or twenties in good health.

There are a few counts of this clone. The chain carries TRBV11-2 and TRBJ1-1; no clear D. From germline, CDR1 is SGHAT and CDR2 FQNNGV. V gave up 5 bases and J gave up 4 bases, with 20 bases separating them. The CDR3 has 16 residues. The CDR3 sequence: CASSPLGETRSTEAFF. For the CDR3, the DNA is TGTGCCAGCAGCCCCCTTGGGGAGACCAGGAGCACTGAAGCTTTCTTT.

The rearrangement joins TRBV4-1 to TRBJ2-5, with TRBD1 identical over 8 bases. The trim removed 4 bases at V and 5 bases at J, leaving 6 bases unmatched. This CDR3 is 14 amino acids long. In germline, CDR1 is MGHRA, CDR2 YSYEKL. CDR3 nucleotide sequence: TGCGCCAGCAGCCCATACAGGGGGGACGAGACCCAGTACTTC. It encodes CASSPYRGDETQYF.

The chain is built from TRBV4-2 and TRBJ2-2; possible D gene TRBD2, 5 bases. The CDR3 has 14 residues. The germline CDR1 and CDR2 sequences are LGHNA and YNFKEQ. Trimming shortened V by 4 bases and J by 5 bases, and 11 bases separated the two germline ends. This CDR3 reads CASSLPGLTGELFF. DNA of the CDR3: TGTGCCAGCAGCCTTCCCGGACTGACCGGGGAGCTGTTTTTT.

The table lists this clone with a few counts. The chain joins TRBV7-9 to TRBJ2-7; 8 positions match TRBD1. Germline trimming cut 5 bases from V and 6 bases from J; bases unmatched to any gene: 6. The CDR3 sequence is 13 residues long. Germline CDR1 is SEHNR and CDR2 is FQNEAQ (reference sequence). This CDR3 is CASSLRQGSEQYV. Written as DNA, the CDR3 is TGTGCCAGCAGCCTTAGACAGGGGTCCGAGCAGTACGTC.

This clone appeared a few times. The chain links TRBV7-9 to TRBJ2-7; no clear D. Germline lookup yields CDR1 SEHNR and CDR2 FQNEAQ (reference sequence). The ends were cut back, 4 bases at V and 5 bases at J, with 12 bases in the middle. This CDR3 is built from 13 residues. The CDR3 DNA reads as TGTGCCAGCAGCTCCGGCCCTAAAGACGAGCAGTACTTC. Protein sequence: CASSSGPKDEQYF. Complete variable domain (other parts from reference TRBV7-9 and TRBJ2-7): DTGVSQNPRHKITKRGQNVTFRCDPISEHNRLYWYRQTLGQGPEFLTYFQNEAQLEKSRLLSDRFSAERPKGSFSTLEIQRTEQGDSAMYLCASSSGPKDEQYFGPGTRLTVT.